This T cell receptor beta chain was profiled in a study of blood T cells in healthy people across ages. Germline V gene lookup returns CDR1 SEHNR and CDR2 FQNEAQ (reference sequence). V shed 8 bases and J shed 2 bases, with 16 bases lying between them. The CDR3 sequence is 15 residues long. This clonotype has only a few counts. Primed by a sample-barcoded 5' primer and a J-beta primer mix, a second PCR proceeded for 7 to 11 cycles. Via MiXCR, TCRdb re-called the 5' RACE reads, giving one row per CDR3 protein. The sample lists some 800,000 distinct CDR3 sequences, under 45% occurring once. The chain employs TRBV7-9 and TRBJ2-1; D may be TRBD1 (6 bases). Sample: blood. This sequence originates from a man aged 55 to 70 in good health. Written as DNA, the CDR3 is TGTGCCAGCCACTCCTGGGACAAGACCTACAATGAGCAGTTCTTC. Protein: CASHSWDKTYNEQFF. Full variable domain (remainder filled in from reference TRBV7-9 and TRBJ2-1): DTGVSQNPRHKITKRGQNVTFRCDPISEHNRLYWYRQTLGQGPEFLTYFQNEAQLEKSRLLSDRFSAERPKGSFSTLEIQRTEQGDSAMYLCASHSWDKTYNEQFFGPGTRLTVL.